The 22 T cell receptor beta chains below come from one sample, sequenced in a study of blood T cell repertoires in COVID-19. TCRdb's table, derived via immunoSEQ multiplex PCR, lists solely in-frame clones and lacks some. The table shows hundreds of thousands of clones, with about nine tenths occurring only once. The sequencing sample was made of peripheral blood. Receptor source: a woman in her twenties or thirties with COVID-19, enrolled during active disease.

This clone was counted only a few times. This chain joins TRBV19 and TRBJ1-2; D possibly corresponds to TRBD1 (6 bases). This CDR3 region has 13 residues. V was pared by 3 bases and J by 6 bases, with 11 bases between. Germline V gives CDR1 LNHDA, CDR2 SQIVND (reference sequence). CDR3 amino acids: CASSISGGDGYTF. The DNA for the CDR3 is TGTGCCAGTAGTATTTCTGGGGGCGATGGCTACACCTTC.

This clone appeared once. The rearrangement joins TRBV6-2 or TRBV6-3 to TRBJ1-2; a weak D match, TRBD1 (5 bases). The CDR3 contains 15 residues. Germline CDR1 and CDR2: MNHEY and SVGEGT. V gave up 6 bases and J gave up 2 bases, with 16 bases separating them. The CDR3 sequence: CASSRPGGENYGYTF. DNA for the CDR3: TGTGCCAGCAGCAGACCCGGAGGGGAGAACTATGGCTACACCTTC.

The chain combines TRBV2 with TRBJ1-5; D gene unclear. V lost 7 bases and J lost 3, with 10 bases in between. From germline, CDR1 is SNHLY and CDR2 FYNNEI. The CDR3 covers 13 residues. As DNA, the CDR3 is TGTGCCAGCAATACAGAGATCAATCAGCCCCAGCATTTT. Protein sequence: CASNTEINQPQHF.

In nucleotides, the CDR3 is TGTGCCAGCAGCGCAGGTGACAGGGCGGGTGGCTACACCTTC. Its translation: CASSAGDRAGGYTF. V usage is TRBV9 and J usage is TRBJ1-2, with 7 bases fitting TRBD1. The CDR3 totals 14 residues. Trimming took 3 bases from V and 7 from J; bases not matched to a gene: 9. CDR1 is SGDLS and CDR2 is YYNGEE in the germline V gene.

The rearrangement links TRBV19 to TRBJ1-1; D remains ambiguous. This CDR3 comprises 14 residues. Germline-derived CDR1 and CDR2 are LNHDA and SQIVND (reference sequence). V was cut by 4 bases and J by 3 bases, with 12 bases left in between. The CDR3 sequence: CASSRGSRYTEAFF. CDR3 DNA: TGTGCCAGTAGTAGAGGAAGTAGGTACACTGAAGCTTTCTTT.

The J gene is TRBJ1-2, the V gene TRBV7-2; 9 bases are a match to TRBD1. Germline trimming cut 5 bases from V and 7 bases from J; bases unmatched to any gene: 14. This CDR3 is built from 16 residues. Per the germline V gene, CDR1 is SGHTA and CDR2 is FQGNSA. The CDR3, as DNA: TGTGCCAGCAGCGCCAGTTTGGTACAGGGGGCAGGTGGCTACACCTTC. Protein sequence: CASSASLVQGAGGYTF.

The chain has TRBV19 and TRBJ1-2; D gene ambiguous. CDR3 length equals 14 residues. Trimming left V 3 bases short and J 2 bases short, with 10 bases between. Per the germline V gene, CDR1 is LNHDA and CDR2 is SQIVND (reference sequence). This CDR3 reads CASSIPGSNYGYTF. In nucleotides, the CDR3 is TGTGCCAGTAGTATCCCAGGTTCAAACTATGGCTACACCTTC.

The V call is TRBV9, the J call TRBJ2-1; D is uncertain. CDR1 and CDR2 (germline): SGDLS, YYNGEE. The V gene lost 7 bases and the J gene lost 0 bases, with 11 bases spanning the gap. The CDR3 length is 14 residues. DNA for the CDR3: TGTGCCAGCCAGGATCCCAACTCCTACAATGAGCAGTTCTTC. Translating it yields CASQDPNSYNEQFF.

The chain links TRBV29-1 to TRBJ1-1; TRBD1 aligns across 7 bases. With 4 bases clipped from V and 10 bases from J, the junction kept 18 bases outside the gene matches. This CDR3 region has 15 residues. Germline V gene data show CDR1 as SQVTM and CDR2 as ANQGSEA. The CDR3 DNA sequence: TGCAGCGTTGTGGGGCCGGGACAGCTTGAACAGGGAGCTTTCTTT. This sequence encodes CSVVGPGQLEQGAFF.

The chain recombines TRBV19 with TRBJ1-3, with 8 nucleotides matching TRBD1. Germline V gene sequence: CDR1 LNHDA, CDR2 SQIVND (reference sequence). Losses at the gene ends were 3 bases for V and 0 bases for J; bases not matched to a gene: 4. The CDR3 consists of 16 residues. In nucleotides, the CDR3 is TGTGCCAGTAGTATCGGGACAGGCAGCTCTGGAAACACCATATATTTT. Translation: CASSIGTGSSGNTIYF.

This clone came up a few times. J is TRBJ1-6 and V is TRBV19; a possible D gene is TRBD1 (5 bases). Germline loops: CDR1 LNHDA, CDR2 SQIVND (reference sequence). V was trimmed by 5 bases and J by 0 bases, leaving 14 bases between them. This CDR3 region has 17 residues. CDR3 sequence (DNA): TGTGCCAGTAGTCCGGGGGGTGCGGGCTCCTATAATTCACCCCTCCACTTT. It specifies CASSPGGAGSYNSPLHF. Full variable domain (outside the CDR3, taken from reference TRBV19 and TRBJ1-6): DGGITQSPKYLFRKEGQNVTLSCEQNLNHDAMYWYRQDPGQGLRLIYYSQIVNDFQKGDIAEGYSVSREKKESFPLTVTSAQKNPTAFYLCASSPGGAGSYNSPLHFGNGTRLTVT.

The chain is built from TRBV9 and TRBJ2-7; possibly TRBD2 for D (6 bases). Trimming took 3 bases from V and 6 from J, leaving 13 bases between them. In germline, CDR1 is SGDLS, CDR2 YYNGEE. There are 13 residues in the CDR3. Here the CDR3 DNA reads TGTGCCAGCAGCGAGGGACTGTGGTCCGAGCAGTACTTC. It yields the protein CASSEGLWSEQYF.

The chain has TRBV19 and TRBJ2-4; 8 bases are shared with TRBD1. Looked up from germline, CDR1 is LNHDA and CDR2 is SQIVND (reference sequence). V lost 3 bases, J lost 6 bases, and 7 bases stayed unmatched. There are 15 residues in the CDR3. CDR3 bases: TGTGCCAGTAGTATGATGGGGCAGGGGGCAAACATTCAGTACTTC. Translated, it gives CASSMMGQGANIQYF.

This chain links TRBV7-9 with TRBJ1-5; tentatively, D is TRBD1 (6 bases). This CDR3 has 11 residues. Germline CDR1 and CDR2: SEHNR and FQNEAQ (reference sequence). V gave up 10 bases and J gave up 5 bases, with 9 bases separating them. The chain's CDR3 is CATQGYQPQHF. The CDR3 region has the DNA TGTGCCACCCAGGGGTATCAGCCCCAGCATTTT.

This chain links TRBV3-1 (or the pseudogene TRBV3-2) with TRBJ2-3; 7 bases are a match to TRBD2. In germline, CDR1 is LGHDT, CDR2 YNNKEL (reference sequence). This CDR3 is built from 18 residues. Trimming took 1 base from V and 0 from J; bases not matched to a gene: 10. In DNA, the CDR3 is TGTGCCAGCAGCCAAGTGAAGGGGCGGGGGACTAGCACAGATACGCAGTATTTT. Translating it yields CASSQVKGRGTSTDTQYF.

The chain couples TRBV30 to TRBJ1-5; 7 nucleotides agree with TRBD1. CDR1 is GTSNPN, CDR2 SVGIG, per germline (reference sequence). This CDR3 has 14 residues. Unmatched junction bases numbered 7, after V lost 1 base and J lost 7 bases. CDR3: CAWSGLQGQQPQHF. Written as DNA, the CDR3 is TGTGCCTGGAGTGGATTACAGGGGCAGCAGCCCCAGCATTTT.

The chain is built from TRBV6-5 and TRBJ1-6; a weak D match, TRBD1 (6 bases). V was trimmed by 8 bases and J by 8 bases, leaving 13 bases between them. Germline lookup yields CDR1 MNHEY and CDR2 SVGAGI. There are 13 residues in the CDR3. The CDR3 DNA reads TGTGCCAGCGGCCAGGGGAGACATTCACCCCTCCACTTT. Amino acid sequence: CASGQGRHSPLHF.

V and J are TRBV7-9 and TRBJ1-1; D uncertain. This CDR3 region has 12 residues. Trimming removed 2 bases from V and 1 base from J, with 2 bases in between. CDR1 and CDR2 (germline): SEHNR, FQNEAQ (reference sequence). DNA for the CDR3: TGTGCCAGCAGCTTACAGAACACTGAAGCTTTCTTT. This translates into CASSLQNTEAFF. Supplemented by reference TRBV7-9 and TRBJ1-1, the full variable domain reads DTGVSQNPRHKITKRGQNVTFRCDPISEHNRLYWYRQTLGQGPEFLTYFQNEAQLEKSRLLSDRFSAERPKGSFSTLEIQRTEQGDSAMYLCASSLQNTEAFFGQGTRLTVV.

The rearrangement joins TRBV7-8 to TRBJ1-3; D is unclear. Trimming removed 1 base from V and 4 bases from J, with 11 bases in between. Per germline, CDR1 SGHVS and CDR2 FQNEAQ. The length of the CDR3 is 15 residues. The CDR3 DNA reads TGTGCCAGCAGCTTAGAAGAAAACAAAGGAAACACCATATATTTT. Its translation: CASSLEENKGNTIYF. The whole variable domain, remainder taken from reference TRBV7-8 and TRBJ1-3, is GAGVSQSPRYKVAKRGQDVALRCDPISGHVSLFWYQQALGQGPEFLTYFQNEAQLDKSGLPSDRFFAERPEGSVSTLKIQRTQQEDSAVYLCASSLEENKGNTIYFGEGSWLTVV.

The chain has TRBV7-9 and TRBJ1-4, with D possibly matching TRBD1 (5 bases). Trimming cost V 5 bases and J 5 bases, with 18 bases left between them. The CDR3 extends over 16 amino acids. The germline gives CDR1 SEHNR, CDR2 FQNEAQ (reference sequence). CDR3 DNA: TGTGCCAGCAGCCCTAGGGGCATGGCGGGGAATGAAAAACTGTTTTTT. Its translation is CASSPRGMAGNEKLFF. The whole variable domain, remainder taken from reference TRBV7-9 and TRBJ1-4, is DTGVSQNPRHKITKRGQNVTFRCDPISEHNRLYWYRQTLGQGPEFLTYFQNEAQLEKSRLLSDRFSAERPKGSFSTLEIQRTEQGDSAMYLCASSPRGMAGNEKLFFGSGTQLSVL.

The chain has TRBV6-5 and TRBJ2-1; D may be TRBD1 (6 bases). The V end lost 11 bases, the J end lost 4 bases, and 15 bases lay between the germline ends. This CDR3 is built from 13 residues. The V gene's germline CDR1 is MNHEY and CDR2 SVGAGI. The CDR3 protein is CAARWDTYNEQFF. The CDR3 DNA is TGTGCCGCCCGATGGGACACTTACAATGAGCAGTTCTTC.

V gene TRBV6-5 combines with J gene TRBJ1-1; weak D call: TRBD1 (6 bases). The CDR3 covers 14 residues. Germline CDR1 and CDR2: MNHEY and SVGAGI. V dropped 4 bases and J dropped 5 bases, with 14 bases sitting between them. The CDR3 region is CASSSGGAGTEAFF. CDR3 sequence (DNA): TGTGCCAGCAGTTCCGGGGGGGCGGGAACTGAAGCTTTCTTT.